These T cell receptor beta chains were read from a single sample in a study of blood T cell repertoires in COVID-19. TCRdb's table, derived via immunoSEQ multiplex PCR, lists solely in-frame clones and lacks some. This sample yields 300,000 or so clones, of which 80% to 90% are seen a single time; about 1.2% belongs to the top ten. The sample taken for sequencing was peripheral blood. These receptors were obtained from a woman between 45 and 60 years old with acute or convalescent COVID-19. Each CDR3 is given with its conserved first and last residue. The D gene is left open where the match is weak. Clone size, where shown, is once, few, many, or a class for clones that have expanded.

>TRBD1|TRBJ1-1|NA|TRBV2
CARTGKTEAFF
TGTGCCAGGACAGGGAAGACTGAAGCTTTCTTT
>TRBD1|TRBJ1-2|NA|TRBV18
CASSPTTGGAYGYTF
TGTGCCAGCTCACCGACAACAGGGGGCGCCTATGGCTACACCTTC
>NA|TRBJ1-4|NA|TRBV1
CTSSHAGNGEKLFF
TGCACCAGCAGCCACGCGGGTAACGGTGAAAAACTGTTTTTT
>NA|TRBJ1-2|NA|TRBV27
CASRDYRETYGYTF
TGTGCCAGCAGAGACTACAGGGAGACCTATGGCTACACCTTC
>NA|TRBJ2-1|NA|TRBV5-4
CASSFTRNDEQFF
TGTGCCAGCAGCTTTACTAGGAATGATGAGCAGTTCTTC
>NA|TRBJ2-7|NA|TRBV3-1/TRBV3-2
CASSLRTDSYEQYF
TGTGCCAGCAGCCTGCGGACAGACTCCTACGAGCAGTACTTC
>TRBD1|TRBJ2-5|NA|TRBV15
CATSVDRTGEETQYF
TGTGCCACCAGCGTAGATCGGACAGGGGAGGAGACCCAGTACTTC
>NA|TRBJ2-7|NA|TRBV5-4
CASSLGAGNSYEQYF
TGTGCCAGCAGCTTGGGGGCAGGCAACTCCTACGAGCAGTACTTC
>NA|TRBJ1-2|once|TRBV19
CASSIRPENYGYTF
TGTGCCAGTAGTATCCGGCCGGAGAACTATGGCTACACCTTC
>TRBD1|TRBJ1-6|NA|TRBV6-6
CASSRTGELNYNSPLHF
TGTGCCAGCAGTCGGACAGGGGAGCTGAACTATAATTCACCCCTCCACTTT
>TRBD2|TRBJ2-1|NA|TRBV7-2
CASSSTTSGRGNEQFF
TGTGCCAGCAGCTCAACTACTAGCGGGAGGGGGAATGAGCAGTTCTTC
>TRBD2|TRBJ2-1|NA|TRBV5-6
CASSPGLAVYNEQFF
TGTGCCAGCAGCCCCGGACTAGCGGTTTACAATGAGCAGTTCTTC
>NA|TRBJ1-5|NA|TRBV6-1
CASSEATLGSQPQHF
TGTGCCAGCAGTGAAGCAACCCTAGGGAGTCAGCCCCAGCATTTT
>NA|TRBJ2-1|once|TRBV9
CASSPGGLPNSQKQFF
TGTGCCAGCAGCCCCGGAGGACTCCCTAACAGTCAGAAGCAGTTCTTC
>TRBD1|TRBJ1-2|NA|TRBV6-4
CASSESGQSSYGYTF
TGTGCCAGCAGTGAATCGGGACAGAGCTCCTATGGCTACACCTTC